This record looks at one T cell receptor beta chain sequence and its context. As yet, its antigen is unknown. This record comes from a study of shared clonotypes between healthy human individuals. Study outcomes and limitations: All-four-donor shared clonotypes had higher generation probabilities than non-shared clonotypes did. Shared across a few donors were roughly 5% of the naive CD4 clonotypes. Generally, naive subsets (rather than memory subsets) showed larger estimated richness.

Trimming stripped 7 bases from V and 4 bases from J, with 10 bases between. CDR1 and CDR2 (germline): MNHNS, SASEGT. The CDR3 is 13 residues long. Per sorted-subset replicate PCR, input was approximately 0.2 ug DNA, representing about 32,000 T cell genomes. Only in-frame clones appear in the TCRdb table, and some are missing; sequencing was by immunoSEQ multiplex PCR. Among 1.6 million or so clones listed, approximately 98.5% were seen once. Sequenced: naive CD4+ T cells sorted from blood. Subset of the sample: CD45RA+ positively selected. The chain uses TRBV6-1 and TRBJ1-4, with D tentatively TRBD1 (5 bases). The clonotype originates from a young man in good health. The CDR3 DNA reads as TGTGCCAGCACAGGGACCTTTAATGAAAAACTGTTTTTT. Its protein is CASTGTFNEKLFF.